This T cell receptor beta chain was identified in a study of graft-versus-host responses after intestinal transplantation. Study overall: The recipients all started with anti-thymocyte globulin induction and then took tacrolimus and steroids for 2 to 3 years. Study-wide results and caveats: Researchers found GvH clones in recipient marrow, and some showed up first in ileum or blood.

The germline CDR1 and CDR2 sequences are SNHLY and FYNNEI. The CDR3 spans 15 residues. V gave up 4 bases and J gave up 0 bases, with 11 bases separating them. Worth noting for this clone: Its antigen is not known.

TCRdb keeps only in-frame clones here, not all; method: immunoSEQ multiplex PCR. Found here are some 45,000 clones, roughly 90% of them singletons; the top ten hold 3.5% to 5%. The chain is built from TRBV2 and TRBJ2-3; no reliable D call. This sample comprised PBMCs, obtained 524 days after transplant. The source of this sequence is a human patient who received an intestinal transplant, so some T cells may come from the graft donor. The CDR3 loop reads CASSGTPTSTDTQYF. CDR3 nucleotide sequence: TGTGCCAGCAGTGGTACACCTACTAGCACAGATACGCAGTATTTT.